The 19 T cell receptor beta chains presented below share a single source sample, sequenced in a study of PD-L1 blockade in urothelial cancer. The method was immunoSEQ multiplex PCR; TCRdb's version includes in-frame clones alone and lacks a portion of them. Of fewer than 75,000 clones in the sample, 80% to 90% were seen once. Sequencing was performed on PBMCs, taken around atezolizumab (anti-PD-L1) treatment. These receptor sequences come from a man in his sixties or seventies with urothelial cancer.

There are a few counts of this clone. The V gene is TRBV9, the J gene TRBJ2-1; TRBD1 matches 7 bases. V dropped 3 bases and J dropped 2; count of bases not matched to a gene: 5. The CDR3 runs to 15 residues. From germline, CDR1 is SGDLS and CDR2 YYNGEE. The CDR3 DNA follows: TGTGCCAGCAGCGCGACAGGGCCGGCCTACAATGAGCAGTTCTTC. It encodes CASSATGPAYNEQFF.

This clone has a single count. V usage is TRBV7-3 and J usage is TRBJ2-3; D perhaps matches TRBD2 (5 bases). Looked up from germline, CDR1 is SGHTA and CDR2 is FQGTGA. V lost 4 bases, J lost 2 bases, and 7 bases lay in between. The CDR3 spans 13 residues. CDR3 nucleotides: TGTGCCAGCAGCTCCGACTACACAGATACGCAGTATTTT. Translation gives CASSSDYTDTQYF.

This sequence joins TRBV18 and TRBJ2-7; 9 bases are a match to TRBD1. This CDR3 has 14 amino acids. With V trimmed by 2 bases and J by 7 bases, 6 bases remained unmatched. CDR1 KGHSH and CDR2 LQKENI come from the germline V gene. The CDR3 loop reads CASSPGQGLREQYF. Written as DNA, the CDR3 is TGTGCCAGCTCACCAGGACAGGGGCTGCGGGAGCAGTACTTC. Using reference TRBV18 and TRBJ2-7 for the parts outside the CDR3, the full variable domain is NAGVMQNPRHLVRRRGQEARLRCSPMKGHSHVYWYRQLPEEGLKFMVYLQKENIIDESGMPKERFSAEFPKEGPSILRIQQVVRGDSAAYFCASSPGQGLREQYFGPGTRLTVT.

The rearrangement links TRBV11-2 to TRBJ2-1; tentative D call: TRBD2 (5 bases). Germline CDR1 is SGHAT and CDR2 is FQNNGV. This CDR3 has 15 residues. V shed 5 bases and J shed 4 bases, with 15 bases lying between them. CDR3 sequence reads: CASSLGGLGYNEQFF. The CDR3 coding sequence is TGTGCCAGCAGCCTTGGCGGACTCGGGTACAATGAGCAGTTCTTC.

The V gene is TRBV27, the J gene TRBJ1-1; D uncertain. V lost 3 bases and J 4 bases, leaving 6 bases between the germline ends. The CDR3 length is 12 residues. Germline loops: CDR1 MNHEY, CDR2 SMNVEV (reference sequence). CDR3 residues: CASSFRGTEAFF. In DNA form, the CDR3 reads TGTGCCAGCAGTTTCAGAGGCACTGAAGCTTTCTTT.

The V call is TRBV7-2, the J call TRBJ2-1; 10 bases match TRBD2. The germline V gene has CDR1 SGHTA and CDR2 FQGNSA. V was pared by 1 base and J by 9 bases, with 12 bases of the junction left unmatched. The CDR3 has 17 amino acids. The CDR3 sequence: CASSLDVWASGSREQFF. CDR3 in DNA: TGTGCCAGCAGCTTAGATGTCTGGGCTAGCGGGAGCCGTGAGCAGTTCTTC.

V usage is TRBV5-4 and J usage is TRBJ2-7; no definite D call. The CDR3 covers 15 residues. Germline assignment: CDR1 SGHNT and CDR2 YYREEE (reference sequence). V lost 5 bases to trimming and J lost 0 bases, with 15 bases between them. The CDR3 loop is CASSVAVGPSYEQYF. The CDR3 nucleotides read TGTGCCAGCAGTGTCGCGGTAGGTCCCTCCTACGAGCAGTACTTC.

J is TRBJ1-2 and V is TRBV6-6; 12 nucleotides match TRBD1. The V segment lost 6 bases and the J segment 3 bases; nucleotides outside the gene matches: 5. CDR3 length: 15 residues. Per the germline V gene, CDR1 is MNHNY and CDR2 is SVGAGI (reference sequence). The CDR3 DNA reads TGTGCCAGCAGGCTTGGGACAGGGGGCGACTATGGCTACACCTTC. Its protein is CASRLGTGGDYGYTF.

J is TRBJ2-3 and V is TRBV19; 8 bases are a match to TRBD2. The germline gives CDR1 LNHDA, CDR2 SQIVND (reference sequence). V was pared by 9 bases and J by 6 bases, with 2 bases of the junction left unmatched. This CDR3 has 11 residues. This CDR3 is CASSSGDTQYF. CDR3 DNA sequence: TGTGCCAGCTCTAGCGGGGATACGCAGTATTTT.

The chain carries TRBV28 and TRBJ1-4; D ambiguous. The germline V gene encodes CDR1 MDHEN and CDR2 SYDVKM. The CDR3 runs 14 residues. V lost 6 bases, J lost 4 bases, and 12 bases lay in between. In nucleotides, the CDR3 is TGTGCCAGCAGATGGTCCCGAGGTAATGAAAAACTGTTTTTT. Residues: CASRWSRGNEKLFF.

The chain combines TRBV11-2 with TRBJ2-7, with 7 nucleotides matching TRBD1. CDR1 and CDR2 (germline): SGHAT, FQNNGV. This CDR3 is built from 15 residues. Losses at the gene ends were 7 bases for V and 0 bases for J; bases not matched to a gene: 9. CDR3 DNA: TGTGCCAGCATTTTACAGGGGTATAGCTCCTACGAGCAGTACTTC. Translated, it gives CASILQGYSSYEQYF.

The chain links TRBV5-1 to TRBJ2-3; 15 nucleotides agree with TRBD2. The CDR3 is made up of 17 amino acids. The germline V gene has CDR1 SGHRS and CDR2 YFSETQ. V shed 0 bases and J 5 bases; nucleotides not matched to a gene: 4. The CDR3 region has the DNA TGCGCCAGCAGCTTGGGGACTAGCGGGAGGGCCAGAGATACGCAGTATTTT. Translating it yields CASSLGTSGRARDTQYF.

CDR3 amino acids: CASSLKGGSSYNEQFF. CDR3 coding DNA: TGCGCCAGCAGCTTAAAAGGCGGGAGCTCCTACAATGAGCAGTTCTTC. The J gene is TRBJ2-1, the V gene TRBV5-1; 7 nucleotides align to TRBD2. The CDR3 is 16 residues long. Germline CDR1 is SGHRS and CDR2 is YFSETQ. V trimming: 2 bases; J trimming: 0 bases; junction bases outside the gene matches: 5.

V gene TRBV6-6 combines with J gene TRBJ2-5; 8 bases fit TRBD1. In germline, CDR1 is MNHNY, CDR2 SVGAGI (reference sequence). Trimming cost V 8 bases and J 5 bases; bases outside gene matches: 4. This CDR3 is 12 amino acids long. The CDR3 nucleotides are TGTGCCAGCGGACAGGGCGTGGAGACCCAGTACTTC. This sequence encodes CASGQGVETQYF.

The CDR3 region has the DNA TGCGCCAGCAGGTTGAACACGGGACAGGGAAGAGCGGGGGAGCTGTTTTTT. Its translation: CASRLNTGQGRAGELFF. V usage is TRBV23-1 and J usage is TRBJ2-2; 9 positions match TRBD1. TRBV23-1 qualifies as an ORF whose function is uncertain. The CDR3 consists of 17 residues. The J segment lost 8 bases and the V segment lost 6 bases, leaving 16 bases of the junction unmatched.

The rearrangement joins TRBV18 to TRBJ2-1, with a possible D match to TRBD2 (7 bases). The germline V and J ends were trimmed by 5 bases and 5 bases, with 16 bases remaining between them. Germline assignment: CDR1 KGHSH and CDR2 LQKENI. CDR3 length: 15 residues. CDR3 coding DNA: TGTGCCAGCTCAAGATTTGTAGGGGGGGACAATGAGCAGTTCTTC. Translating it yields CASSRFVGGDNEQFF.

This clone occurred once. The chain has TRBV9 and TRBJ2-1; 10 bases agree with TRBD1. This CDR3 contains 15 residues. The germline CDR1 and CDR2 sequences are SGDLS and YYNGEE. J gave up 3 bases and V 2 bases, and 2 bases lay outside the gene matches. The CDR3 loop reads CASSVGDRGYNEQFF. The DNA of the CDR3 is TGTGCCAGCAGCGTTGGGGACAGGGGCTACAATGAGCAGTTCTTC.

The chain uses TRBV5-1 and TRBJ2-1; the match to TRBD1 covers 10 bases. V dropped 0 bases and J dropped 14; count of bases not matched to a gene: 11. The CDR3 contains 15 residues. Germline loops: CDR1 SGHRS, CDR2 YFSETQ. The CDR3 nucleotides read TGCGCCAGCAGCTTGGGACAGGGGGCGACCGCCCTAGAGTTCTTC. Encoded protein: CASSLGQGATALEFF.

The CDR3: CASSASGTHEQFF. The CDR3, as DNA: TGTGCCAGCAGCGCAAGCGGGACCCATGAGCAGTTCTTC. The chain uses TRBV7-3 and TRBJ2-1, with 7 bases matching TRBD2. V dropped 5 bases and J dropped 8; count of bases not matched to a gene: 6. The CDR3 has 13 amino acids. The germline V gene has CDR1 SGHTA and CDR2 FQGTGA. The variable domain in full, with the rest retrieved from reference TRBV7-3 and TRBJ2-1, is GAGVSQTPSNKVTEKGKYVELRCDPISGHTALYWYRQSLGQGPEFLIYFQGTGAADDSGLPNDRFFAVRPEGSVSTLKIQRTERGDSAVYLCASSASGTHEQFFGPGTRLTVL.